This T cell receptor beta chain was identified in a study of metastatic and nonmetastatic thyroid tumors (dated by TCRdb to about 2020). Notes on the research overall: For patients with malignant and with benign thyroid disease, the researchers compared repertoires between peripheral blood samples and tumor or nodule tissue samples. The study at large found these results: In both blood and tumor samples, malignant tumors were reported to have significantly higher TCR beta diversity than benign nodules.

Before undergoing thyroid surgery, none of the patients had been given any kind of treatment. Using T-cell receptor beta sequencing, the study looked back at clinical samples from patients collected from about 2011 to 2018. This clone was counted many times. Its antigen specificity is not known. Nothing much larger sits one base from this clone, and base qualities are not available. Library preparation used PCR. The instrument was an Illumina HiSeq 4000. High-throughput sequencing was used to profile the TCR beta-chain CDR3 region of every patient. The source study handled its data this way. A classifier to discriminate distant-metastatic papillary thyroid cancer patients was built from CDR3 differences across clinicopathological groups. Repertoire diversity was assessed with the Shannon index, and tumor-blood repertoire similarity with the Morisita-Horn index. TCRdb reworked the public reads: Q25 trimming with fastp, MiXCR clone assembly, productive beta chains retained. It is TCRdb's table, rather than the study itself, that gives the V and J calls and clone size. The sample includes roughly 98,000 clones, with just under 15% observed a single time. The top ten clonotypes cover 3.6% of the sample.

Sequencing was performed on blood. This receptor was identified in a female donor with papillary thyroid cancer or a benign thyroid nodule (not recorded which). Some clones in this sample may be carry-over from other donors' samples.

The CDR3 loop reads CASSEGVAQIYGYTF. The DNA sequence is as follows: TGTGCCAGCAGTGAAGGCGTCGCTCAGATCTATGGCTACACCTTC. The chain uses TRBV6-1 and TRBJ1-2, with an unclear D gene assignment. The V end loses 1 base and the J end loses 4 bases, and a stretch of 13 bases separates them. The germline V gene provides CDR1 MNHNS and CDR2 SASEGT. The CDR3 holds 15 amino acids from the cysteine to the phenylalanine. This entry keeps only the CDR3 DNA: 45 bases, framed from base 1.